This TCR beta chain was obtained from a study of T cells after yellow fever vaccination. Background on the study: Where fractions had low cell numbers, libraries were prepared from them with the SMART-Seq v4 Ultra Low Input RNA kit.

This CDR3 has 15 amino acids. V lost 3 bases to trimming and J lost 4 bases, with 18 bases between them. Germline assignment: CDR1 DFQATT and CDR2 SNEGSKA (reference sequence). A note on this clonotype: Its antigen is not known.

They built TCR cDNA with 5'RACE template switching, a step that put in a universal primer site and UMIs. MiXCR, run by TCRdb on the 5' RACE reads, gives a single entry per CDR3 protein. The sample lists 400,000 or so distinct CDR3 sequences; approximately 6% were seen once. General study points: Post-booster repertoires again held most primary-vaccination clones (roughly 96% CD4, around 90% CD8).

Specimen: PBMCs, collected 5 days after the yellow fever booster vaccination. This sequence originates from a man aged 25-45 years who received the YFV17D yellow fever vaccine. The chain recombines TRBV20-1 with TRBJ1-2; TRBD1 is a possible D gene (6 bases). CDR3 bases: TGCAGTGCTAGTATGGGGGCCGGGAAGGGCTATGGCTACACCTTC. It codes for CSASMGAGKGYGYTF.